This T cell receptor (beta chain) was sequenced in a study of blood T cell repertoires in COVID-19. The CDR3 runs 16 residues. Trimming took off 4 bases at V and 4 bases at J, with 19 bases between the two ends. Germline loops: CDR1 SGHVS, CDR2 FNYEAQ. The repertoire was sequenced with immunoSEQ multiplex PCR; TCRdb's copy has only in-frame clones and lacks some. The profile shows about 210,000 clones, around 82% of them singletons. This receptor was taken from a woman in her forties or fifties with acute or convalescent COVID-19. The J gene is TRBJ1-1, the V gene TRBV7-6; D unresolved. The sequenced material came from peripheral blood. In DNA, the CDR3 is TGTGCCAGCAGCTCGGACCGACTAGGCCTAGGCACTGAAGCTTTCTTT. It codes for CASSSDRLGLGTEAFF.